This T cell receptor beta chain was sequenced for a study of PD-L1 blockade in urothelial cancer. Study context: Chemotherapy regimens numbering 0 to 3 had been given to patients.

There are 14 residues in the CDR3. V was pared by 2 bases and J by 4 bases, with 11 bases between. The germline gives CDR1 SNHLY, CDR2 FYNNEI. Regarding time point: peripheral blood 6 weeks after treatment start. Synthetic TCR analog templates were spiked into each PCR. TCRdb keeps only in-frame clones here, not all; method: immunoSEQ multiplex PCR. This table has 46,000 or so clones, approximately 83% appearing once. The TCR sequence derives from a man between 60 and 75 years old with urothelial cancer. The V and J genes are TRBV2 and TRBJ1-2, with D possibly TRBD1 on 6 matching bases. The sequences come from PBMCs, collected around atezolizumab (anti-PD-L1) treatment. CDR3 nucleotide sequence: TGTGCCAGCAGTGAACAACAGGGAACCTATGGCTACACCTTC. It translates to CASSEQQGTYGYTF. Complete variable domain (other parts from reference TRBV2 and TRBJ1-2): EPEVTQTPSHQVTQMGQEVILRCVPISNHLYFYWYRQILGQKVEFLVSFYNNEISEKSEIFDDQFSVERPDGSNFTLKIRSTKLEDSAMYFCASSEQQGTYGYTFGSGTRLTVV.